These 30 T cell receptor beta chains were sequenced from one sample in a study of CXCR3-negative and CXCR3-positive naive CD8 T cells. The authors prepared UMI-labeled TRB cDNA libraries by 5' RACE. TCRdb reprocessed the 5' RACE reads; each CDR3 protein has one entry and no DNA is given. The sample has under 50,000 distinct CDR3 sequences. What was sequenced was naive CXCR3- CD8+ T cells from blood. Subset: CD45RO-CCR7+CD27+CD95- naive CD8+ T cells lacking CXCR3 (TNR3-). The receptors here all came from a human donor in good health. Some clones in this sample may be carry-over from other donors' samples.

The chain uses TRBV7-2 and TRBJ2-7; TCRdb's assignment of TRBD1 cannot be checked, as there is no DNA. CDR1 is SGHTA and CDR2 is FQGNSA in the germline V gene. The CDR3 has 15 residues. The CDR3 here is CASSHTGGATYEQYF.

CDR3 sequence: CASSFIRGDTTYEQYF. V is TRBV28 and J is TRBJ2-7; TCRdb outputs TRBD1, but without DNA this stays unchecked. This CDR3 is 16 amino acids long. Germline V gives CDR1 MDHEN, CDR2 SYDVKM.

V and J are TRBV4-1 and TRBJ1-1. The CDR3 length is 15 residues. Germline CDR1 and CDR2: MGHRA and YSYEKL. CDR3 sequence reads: CASSQGVQGNTEAFF.

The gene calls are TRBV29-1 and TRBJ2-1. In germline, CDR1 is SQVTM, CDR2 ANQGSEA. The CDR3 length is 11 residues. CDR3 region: CSVEDQNEQFF.

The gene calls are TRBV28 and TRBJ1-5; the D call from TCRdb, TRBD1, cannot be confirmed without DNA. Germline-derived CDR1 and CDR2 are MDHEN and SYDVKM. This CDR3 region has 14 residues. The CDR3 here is CASSSTGRNQPQHF.

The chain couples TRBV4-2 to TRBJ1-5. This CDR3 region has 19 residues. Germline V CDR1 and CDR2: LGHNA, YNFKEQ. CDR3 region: CASSQEGTPMAGSNQPQHF.

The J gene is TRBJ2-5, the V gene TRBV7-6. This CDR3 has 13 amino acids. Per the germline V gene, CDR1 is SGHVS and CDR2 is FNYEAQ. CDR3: CASSLAFVDTQYF.

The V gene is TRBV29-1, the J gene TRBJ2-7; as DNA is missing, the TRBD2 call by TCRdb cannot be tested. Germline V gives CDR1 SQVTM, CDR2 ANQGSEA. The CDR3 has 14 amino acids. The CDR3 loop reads CSVVGSGTSYEQYF.

The CDR3 spells CSASDYNEQFF. The chain uses TRBV20-1 and TRBJ2-1. CDR1 and CDR2 (germline): DFQATT, SNEGSKA (reference sequence). The CDR3 has 11 amino acids.

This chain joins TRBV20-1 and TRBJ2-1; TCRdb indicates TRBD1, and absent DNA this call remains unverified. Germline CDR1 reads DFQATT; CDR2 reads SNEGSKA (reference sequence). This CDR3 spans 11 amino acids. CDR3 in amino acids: CSALQGYEQFF.

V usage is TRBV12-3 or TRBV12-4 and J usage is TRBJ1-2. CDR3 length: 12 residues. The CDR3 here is CASRDSGGGYTF.

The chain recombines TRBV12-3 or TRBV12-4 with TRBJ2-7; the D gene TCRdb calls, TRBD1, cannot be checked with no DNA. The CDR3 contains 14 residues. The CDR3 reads CASSYGTGRYEQYF.

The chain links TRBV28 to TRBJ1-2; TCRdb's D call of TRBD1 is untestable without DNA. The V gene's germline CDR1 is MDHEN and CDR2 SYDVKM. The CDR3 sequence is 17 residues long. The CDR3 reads CASSLWGDIPWKDGYTF.

This CDR3 is CASRGAGIGEQYF. The chain carries TRBV7-2 and TRBJ2-7; checking the TCRdb D call of TRBD1 is not possible without DNA. Germline V CDR1 and CDR2: SGHTA, FQGNSA. The CDR3 runs to 13 residues.

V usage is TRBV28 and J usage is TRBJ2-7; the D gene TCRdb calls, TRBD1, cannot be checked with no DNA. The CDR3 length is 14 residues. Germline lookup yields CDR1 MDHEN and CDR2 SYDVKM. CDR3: CASRPGTVPYEQYF.

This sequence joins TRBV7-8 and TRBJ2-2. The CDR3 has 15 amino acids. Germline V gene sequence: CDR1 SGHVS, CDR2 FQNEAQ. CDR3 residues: CASSLEPGNTGELFF.

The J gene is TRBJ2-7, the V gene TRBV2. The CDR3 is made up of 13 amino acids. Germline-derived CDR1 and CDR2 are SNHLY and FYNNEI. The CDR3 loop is CASKEGPHGEQYF.

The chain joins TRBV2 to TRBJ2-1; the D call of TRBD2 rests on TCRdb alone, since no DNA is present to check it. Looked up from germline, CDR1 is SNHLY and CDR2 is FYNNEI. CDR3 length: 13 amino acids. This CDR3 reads CANAAGTYNEQFF.

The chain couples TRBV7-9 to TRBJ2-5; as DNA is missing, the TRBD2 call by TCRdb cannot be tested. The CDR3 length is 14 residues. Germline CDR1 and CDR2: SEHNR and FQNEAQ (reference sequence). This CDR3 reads CASSLVGLVETQYF.

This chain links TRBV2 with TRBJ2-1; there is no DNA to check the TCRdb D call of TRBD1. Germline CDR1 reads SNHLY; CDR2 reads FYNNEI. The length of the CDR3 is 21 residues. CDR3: CASSGDRGQSRSSRSYNEQFF. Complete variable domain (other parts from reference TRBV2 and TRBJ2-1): EPEVTQTPSHQVTQMGQEVILRCVPISNHLYFYWYRQILGQKVEFLVSFYNNEISEKSEIFDDQFSVERPDGSNFTLKIRSTKLEDSAMYFCASSGDRGQSRSSRSYNEQFFGPGTRLTVL.

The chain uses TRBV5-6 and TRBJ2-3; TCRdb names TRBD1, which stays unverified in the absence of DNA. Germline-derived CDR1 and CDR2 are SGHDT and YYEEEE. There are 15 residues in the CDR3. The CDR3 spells CASRTPRDGVDTQYF.

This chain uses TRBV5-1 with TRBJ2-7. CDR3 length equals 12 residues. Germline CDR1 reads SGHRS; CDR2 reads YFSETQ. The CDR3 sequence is CASSQMDHEQYF.

The CDR3 spells CATDNLGREKNTDTQYF. The V gene is TRBV2, the J gene TRBJ2-3; TCRdb's assignment of TRBD2 cannot be checked, as there is no DNA. The germline V gene has CDR1 SNHLY and CDR2 FYNNEI. This CDR3 is built from 17 residues.

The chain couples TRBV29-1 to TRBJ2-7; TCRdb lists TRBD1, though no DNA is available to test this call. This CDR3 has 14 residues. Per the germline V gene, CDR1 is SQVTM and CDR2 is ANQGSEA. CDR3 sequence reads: CSVVSQGRSYEQYF.

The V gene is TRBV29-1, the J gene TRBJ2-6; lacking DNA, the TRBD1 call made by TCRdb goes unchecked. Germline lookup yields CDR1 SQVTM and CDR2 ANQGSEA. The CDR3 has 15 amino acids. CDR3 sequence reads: CSVEGEGSGANVLTF.

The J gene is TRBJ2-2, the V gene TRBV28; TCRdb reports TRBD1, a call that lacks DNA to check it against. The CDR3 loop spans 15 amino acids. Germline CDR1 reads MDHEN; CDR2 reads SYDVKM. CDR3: CASSEDRVNAGELFF.

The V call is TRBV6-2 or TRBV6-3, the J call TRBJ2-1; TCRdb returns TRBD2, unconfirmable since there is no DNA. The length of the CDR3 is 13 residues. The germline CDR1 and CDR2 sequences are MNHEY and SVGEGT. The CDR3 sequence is CASRTGLNNEQFF.

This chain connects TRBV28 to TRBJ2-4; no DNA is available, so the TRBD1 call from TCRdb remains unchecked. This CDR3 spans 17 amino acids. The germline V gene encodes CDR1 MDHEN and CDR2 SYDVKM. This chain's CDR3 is CASSLLLGDGAKNIQYF.

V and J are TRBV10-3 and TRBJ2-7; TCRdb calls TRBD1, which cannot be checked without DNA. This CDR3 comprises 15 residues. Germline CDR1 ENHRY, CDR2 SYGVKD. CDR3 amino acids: CAISELSGKSYEQYF.

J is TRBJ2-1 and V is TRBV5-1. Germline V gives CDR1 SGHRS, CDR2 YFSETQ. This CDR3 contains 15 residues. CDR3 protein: CASGLDYSSYNEQFF.